The clone carrying this T cell receptor (beta chain) occurred a few times. The data were taken from a study of PD-1 blockade in classical Hodgkin lymphoma. CDR1 is MDHEN, CDR2 SYDVKM, per germline. The V end was cut by 5 bases, the J end by 6 bases, with 11 bases between. The CDR3 is 12 residues long. Data came from immunoSEQ multiplex PCR; TCRdb stores just in-frame clones and leaves some out. The repertoire holds approximately 52,000 clones, just under 75% seen once, with over 13% in the top ten. Brentuximab vedotin exposure varied, and every patient relapsed after autologous stem cell transplantation.

The clonotype was recovered from a human donor with classical Hodgkin lymphoma. The starting material was peripheral blood mononuclear cells (PBMCs), obtained before the second cycle of nivolumab. The chain combines TRBV28 with TRBJ2-7; D not certain. CDR3 DNA sequence: TGTGCCAGCAGTCCCCCATCGTCCGAGCAGTACTTC. It specifies CASSPPSSEQYF.